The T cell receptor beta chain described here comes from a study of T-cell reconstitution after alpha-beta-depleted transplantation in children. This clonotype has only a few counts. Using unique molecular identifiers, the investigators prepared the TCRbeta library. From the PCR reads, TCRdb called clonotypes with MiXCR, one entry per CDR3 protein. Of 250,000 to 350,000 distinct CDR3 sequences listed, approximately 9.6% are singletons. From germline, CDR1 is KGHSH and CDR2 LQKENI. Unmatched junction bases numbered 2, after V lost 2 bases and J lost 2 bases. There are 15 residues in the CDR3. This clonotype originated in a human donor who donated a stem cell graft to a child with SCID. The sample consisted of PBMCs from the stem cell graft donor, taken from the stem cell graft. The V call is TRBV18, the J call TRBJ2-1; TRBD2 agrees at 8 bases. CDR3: CASSPERGTYNEQFF. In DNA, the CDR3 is TGTGCCAGCTCACCAGAGCGGGGGACCTACAATGAGCAGTTCTTC.